The 13 T cell receptor beta chains presented below share a single source sample, sequenced in a study of cytomegalovirus exposure and HLA in healthy donors. The method was immunoSEQ multiplex PCR; TCRdb's version includes in-frame clones alone and lacks a portion of them. The top ten clones hold about 9.9% of a sample with some 140,000 clones, 89% of them seen once. The sequenced sample was PBMCs. These receptors were taken from a woman between 18 and 29 years old in good health and CMV-seropositive.

This clone was seen just once. The chain couples TRBV6-5 to TRBJ1-2, with D possibly being TRBD1 (6 bases). The CDR3 has 13 residues. V gave up 4 bases and J gave up 6 bases, with 12 bases separating them. Germline V gives CDR1 MNHEY, CDR2 SVGAGI. The CDR3 nucleotides are TGTGCCAGCAGTTTTACCACAGGGCATGGCTACACCTTC. Its translation is CASSFTTGHGYTF.

The chain uses TRBV5-1 and TRBJ1-1; a possible D gene is TRBD1 (6 bases). Germline loops: CDR1 SGHRS, CDR2 YFSETQ. Deletions cut 1 base from V and 0 bases from J, with 13 bases between. The CDR3 loop spans 16 amino acids. Here the CDR3 reads CASSLPQQGMNTEAFF. The DNA of the CDR3 is TGCGCCAGCAGCTTGCCCCAGCAGGGGATGAACACTGAAGCTTTCTTT.

The chain recombines TRBV7-6 with TRBJ1-3; D not resolved. Germline assignment: CDR1 SGHVS and CDR2 FNYEAQ. Between the trimmed V and J ends, which lost 3 bases and 0 bases, there was a span of 9 bases. The CDR3 has 15 amino acids. Here the CDR3 reads CASSFQASSGNTIYF. In DNA, the CDR3 is TGTGCCAGCAGCTTTCAGGCGTCCTCTGGAAACACCATATATTTT.

The V and J genes are TRBV6-5 and TRBJ1-6; D might be TRBD1 (5 bases). The CDR3 is 13 residues long. Germline V gives CDR1 MNHEY, CDR2 SVGAGI. The V and J ends lost 7 bases and 7 bases respectively, with 11 bases between them. The CDR3 here is CASMGDSNSPLHF. The DNA for the CDR3 is TGTGCCAGCATGGGGGACTCCAATTCACCCCTCCACTTT.

This chain joins TRBV28 and TRBJ1-1; TRBD1 might be the D (6 bases). V lost 6 bases, J lost 3 bases, and 11 bases lay in between. The CDR3 covers 13 residues. Per germline, CDR1 MDHEN and CDR2 SYDVKM. Written as DNA, the CDR3 is TGTGCCAGCAGAGCCGGGACACACACTGAAGCTTTCTTT. It translates to CASRAGTHTEAFF.

The chain has TRBV18 and TRBJ1-4; D not certain. This CDR3 has 16 residues. The germline V and J ends were trimmed by 2 bases and 3 bases, with 13 bases remaining between them. CDR1 is KGHSH, CDR2 LQKENI, per germline. DNA of the CDR3: TGTGCCAGCTCACCAGTCGCAGGAAAGTCTAATGAAAAACTGTTTTTT. Its protein is CASSPVAGKSNEKLFF.

V gene TRBV5-1 combines with J gene TRBJ2-5; a weak D match, TRBD1 (7 bases). CDR1 and CDR2 from the germline V gene are SGHRS and YFSETQ. This CDR3 is built from 15 residues. V was pared by 1 base and J by 2 bases, with 12 bases between. CDR3 coding DNA: TGCGCCAGCAGCTTGCGGGGGACAGCTCAAGAGACCCAGTACTTC. Its translation is CASSLRGTAQETQYF. Complete variable domain (other parts from reference TRBV5-1 and TRBJ2-5): KAGVTQTPRYLIKTRGQQVTLSCSPISGHRSVSWYQQTPGQGLQFLFEYFSETQRNKGNFPGRFSGRQFSNSRSEMNVSTLELGDSALYLCASSLRGTAQETQYFGPGTRLLVL.

The rearrangement links TRBV2 to TRBJ1-3; TRBD1 matches at 8 bases. The CDR3 contains 16 residues. Germline trimming cut 6 bases from V and 0 bases from J; bases unmatched to any gene: 7. Germline V gives CDR1 SNHLY, CDR2 FYNNEI. The CDR3 spells CASSLDRAYSGNTIYF. The CDR3 region has the DNA TGTGCCAGCAGCTTGGACAGGGCATACTCTGGAAACACCATATATTTT. The whole variable domain, filled in from reference TRBV2 and TRBJ1-3, reads EPEVTQTPSHQVTQMGQEVILRCVPISNHLYFYWYRQILGQKVEFLVSFYNNEISEKSEIFDDQFSVERPDGSNFTLKIRSTKLEDSAMYFCASSLDRAYSGNTIYFGEGSWLTVV.

The chain joins TRBV15 to TRBJ1-5; tentative D call: TRBD1 (5 bases). CDR1 and CDR2 from the germline V gene are LNHNV and YYDKDF (reference sequence). V shed 3 bases and J shed 0 bases, with 9 bases lying between them. This CDR3 spans 15 amino acids. The CDR3 sequence is CATSRGGGSNQPQHF. DNA for the CDR3: TGTGCCACCAGCAGGGGGGGAGGTAGCAATCAGCCCCAGCATTTT.

The rearrangement joins TRBV19 to TRBJ2-7; 8 bases line up with TRBD1. The ends lost 6 bases at V and 0 bases at J; junction bases unmatched: 4. This CDR3 has 14 amino acids. Per the germline V gene, CDR1 is LNHDA and CDR2 is SQIVND (reference sequence). For the CDR3, the DNA is TGTGCCAGTAGGGGGACAGGAAGCTCCTACGAGCAGTACTTC. It is translated as CASRGTGSSYEQYF.

The genes are TRBV5-5 and TRBJ1-2; D unclear. V dropped 5 bases and J dropped 3 bases, with 11 bases sitting between them. The CDR3 is 13 residues long. CDR1 is SGHKS, CDR2 YYEKEE, per germline (reference sequence). CDR3 sequence reads: CASSTREYYGYTF. The CDR3 DNA is TGTGCCAGCAGTACCCGGGAGTACTATGGCTACACCTTC.

The chain is built from TRBV18 and TRBJ1-5; 7 bases agree with TRBD1. J gave up 2 bases and V 3 bases, and 4 bases lay outside the gene matches. The CDR3 contains 15 residues. CDR1 is KGHSH, CDR2 LQKENI, per germline. The DNA of the CDR3 is TGTGCCAGCTCACCCCTCGGACAGGGCAATCAGCCCCAGCATTTT. It specifies CASSPLGQGNQPQHF.

This clone was picked up a small number of times. This chain joins TRBV2 and TRBJ2-7; 13 bases are a match to TRBD2. Germline trimming cut 4 bases from V and 2 bases from J; bases unmatched to any gene: 2. Germline V CDR1 and CDR2: SNHLY, FYNNEI. The CDR3 spans 15 residues. CDR3 nucleotides: TGTGCCAGCAGTGTGACTAGCGGGAGGACCTACGAGCAGTACTTC. This codes for CASSVTSGRTYEQYF. Together with reference TRBV2 and TRBJ2-7, the CDR3 gives the full variable domain: EPEVTQTPSHQVTQMGQEVILRCVPISNHLYFYWYRQILGQKVEFLVSFYNNEISEKSEIFDDQFSVERPDGSNFTLKIRSTKLEDSAMYFCASSVTSGRTYEQYFGPGTRLTVT.